One sample yielded the 14 T cell receptor beta chains listed below, sequenced in a study of T cell repertoires in cytomegalovirus infection. What these receptors recognize is not known. TCRdb reprocessed the reads with MiXCR, giving one entry per CDR3 protein. The table records roughly 990,000 distinct CDR3 sequences, around a third of them present only once. This specimen consisted of cultured CD8+ T cells from PBMCs, obtained from culture after CMV antigen stimulation. All receptors derive from a human donor in good health (CMV status not recorded). Some clones in this sample may be carry-over from other donors' samples.

V gene TRBV7-6 combines with J gene TRBJ2-1; the match to TRBD1 covers 9 bases. Germline V gene lookup returns CDR1 SGHVS and CDR2 FNYEAQ. CDR3 size: 18 residues. V lost 5 bases, J lost 5 bases, and 16 bases stayed unmatched. The CDR3, as DNA: TGTGCCAGCAGCCAATTATGGGACAGGGTCAAAGAGAACAATGAGCAGTTCTTC. Translation: CASSQLWDRVKENNEQFF.

The CDR3 sequence: CASAFGGGLGETQYF. As DNA, the CDR3 is TGTGCTAGTGCTTTCGGGGGGGGACTAGGAGAGACCCAGTACTTC. The chain recombines TRBV12-5 with TRBJ2-5; 8 bases map to TRBD2. CDR3 length equals 15 residues. Germline values: CDR1 LGHNT, CDR2 FRNRAP. The V segment lost 7 bases and the J segment 4 bases; nucleotides outside the gene matches: 11.

J is TRBJ2-1 and V is TRBV24-1; TRBD1 is a possible D gene (6 bases). Germline V CDR1 and CDR2: KGHDR, SFDVKD. This CDR3 is built from 13 residues. V gave up 3 bases and J gave up 7 bases, with 9 bases separating them. The CDR3 sequence is CATSDAGENEQFF. As DNA, the CDR3 is TGTGCCACCAGTGATGCAGGGGAGAATGAGCAGTTCTTC.

This clonotype was seen many times. This chain uses TRBV7-2 with TRBJ2-7; 16 positions agree with TRBD2. This CDR3 is 16 amino acids long. Looked up from germline, CDR1 is SGHTA and CDR2 is FQGNSA. Trimming cost V 5 bases and J 5 bases; bases outside gene matches: 6. CDR3 amino acids: CASSQGLAGGHHEQYF. CDR3 nucleotide sequence: TGTGCCAGCAGCCAGGGACTAGCGGGGGGGCACCACGAGCAGTACTTC.

The J gene is TRBJ2-2, the V gene TRBV29-1; a possible D gene is TRBD1 (5 bases). The V end lost 0 bases, the J end lost 2 bases, and 19 bases lay between the germline ends. The CDR3 contains 18 residues. From germline, CDR1 is SQVTM and CDR2 ANQGSEA. For the CDR3, the DNA is TGCAGCGTTGAAGATATAGGATATGACAGACCAAACACCGGGGAGCTGTTTTTT. This codes for CSVEDIGYDRPNTGELFF.

This chain joins TRBV5-4 and TRBJ2-7, with 11 bases aligning to TRBD1. V gave up 3 bases and J gave up 3 bases; unmatched junction bases: 11. Germline loops: CDR1 SGHNT, CDR2 YYREEE (reference sequence). The CDR3 length is 17 residues. CDR3 amino acids: CASSSGTGGLLDYEQYF. The CDR3 nucleotides read TGTGCCAGCAGCTCAGGGACAGGGGGACTTCTTGACTACGAGCAGTACTTC.

The chain uses TRBV15 and TRBJ1-1, with TRBD1 matching 9 bases. Trimming cost V 0 bases and J 0 bases; bases outside gene matches: 5. The germline CDR1 and CDR2 sequences are LNHNV and YYDKDF (reference sequence). CDR3 length equals 17 residues. The CDR3 loop reads CATSRDRDRVMNTEAFF. The CDR3 DNA sequence: TGTGCCACCAGCAGAGATCGGGACAGGGTCATGAACACTGAAGCTTTCTTT.

The V call is TRBV10-3, the J call TRBJ1-1; no clear D. V lost 1 base and J lost 8, with 11 bases in between. CDR1 is ENHRY, CDR2 SYGVKD, per germline. The CDR3 covers 13 residues. CDR3 coding DNA: TGTGCCATCAGTGAGTTTACGGACGGAGAAGCTTTCTTT. Translating gives CAISEFTDGEAFF.

The chain recombines TRBV6-1 with TRBJ2-7; 7 bases line up with TRBD1. Germline V gene sequence: CDR1 MNHNS, CDR2 SASEGT. J lost 5 bases, V lost 4 bases, and 5 bases had no gene match. CDR3 length equals 13 residues. The CDR3 nucleotides read TGTGCCAGCAGTGGAGACAGGGTCCACGAGCAGTACGTC. Translated, it gives CASSGDRVHEQYV.

This clonotype has more than one count but fewer than ten. Germline and junction disagree at one end, which may indicate a read error. The gene calls are TRBV7-9 and TRBJ2-7, with TRBD2 as a possible D gene (7 bases). The CDR3 runs to 15 residues. Germline CDR1 is SEHNR and CDR2 is FQNEAQ (reference sequence). The CDR3 protein is CASTLEGGGLHEQYF. The CDR3 bases are TGTGCCAGCACCTTAGAGGGAGGGGGGTTACACGAGCAGTACTTC. Supplemented by reference TRBV7-9 and TRBJ2-7, the full variable domain reads DTGVSQNPRHKITKRGQNVTFRCDPISEHNRLYWYRQTLGQGPEFLTYFQNEAQLEKSRLLSDRFSAERPKGSFSTLEIQRTEQGDSAMYLCASTLEGGGLHEQYFGPGTRLTVT.

V is TRBV11-2 and J is TRBJ2-1; D gene ambiguous. The ends were cut back, 0 bases at V and 12 bases at J, with 18 bases in the middle. Germline V gene lookup returns CDR1 SGHAT and CDR2 FQNNGV. The CDR3 consists of 15 residues. For the CDR3, the DNA is TGTGCCAGCAGCTTAGACGGTGTGCAGGTCGGTCGGCAGTTCTTC. Amino acid sequence: CASSLDGVQVGRQFF.

This clonotype appeared a few times. V is TRBV5-5 and J is TRBJ1-1; unclear D gene. The V end was cut by 4 bases, the J end by 0 bases, with 13 bases between. The CDR3 consists of 15 residues. Per the germline V gene, CDR1 is SGHKS and CDR2 is YYEKEE (reference sequence). The CDR3 DNA reads TGTGCCAGCAGCATAGACCGGTACCTGAACACTGAAGCTTTCTTT. It yields the protein CASSIDRYLNTEAFF.

This clonotype was observed a few times. The chain combines TRBV20-1 with TRBJ1-5, with D possibly being TRBD1 (6 bases). The CDR3 has 14 residues. The ends were cut back, 0 bases at V and 6 bases at J, with 12 bases in the middle. Germline V gene data show CDR1 as DFQATT and CDR2 as SNEGSKA (reference sequence). The CDR3 sequence: CSAREQGMGQPQHF. As DNA, the CDR3 is TGCAGTGCTAGAGAACAGGGAATGGGTCAGCCCCAGCATTTT.

This clonotype was seen at least ten times. Mismatch with germline at one junction end may stem from a read error. V usage is TRBV3-1 and J usage is TRBJ1-1; D uncertain. There are 14 residues in the CDR3. CDR1 and CDR2 from the germline V gene are LGHDT and YNNKEL (reference sequence). For the CDR3, the DNA is TGTGCCAGCAGCCAAGACGTAGGTCCTCAACATCAATCCTTT. Protein product: CASSQDVGPQHQSF.